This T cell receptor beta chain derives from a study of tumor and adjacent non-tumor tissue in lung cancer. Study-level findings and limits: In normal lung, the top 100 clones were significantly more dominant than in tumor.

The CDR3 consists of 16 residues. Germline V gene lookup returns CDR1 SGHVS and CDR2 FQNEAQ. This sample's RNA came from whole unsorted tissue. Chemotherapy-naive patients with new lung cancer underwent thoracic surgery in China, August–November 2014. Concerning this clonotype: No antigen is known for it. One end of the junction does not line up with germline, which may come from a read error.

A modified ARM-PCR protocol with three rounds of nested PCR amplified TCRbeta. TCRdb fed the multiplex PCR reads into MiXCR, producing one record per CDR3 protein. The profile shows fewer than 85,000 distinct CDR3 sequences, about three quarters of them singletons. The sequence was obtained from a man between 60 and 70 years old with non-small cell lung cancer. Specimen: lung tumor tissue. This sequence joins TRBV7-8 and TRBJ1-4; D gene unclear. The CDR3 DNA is TGTGTCAGCAGCTTAGAGGCAGCGACGACTAATGAAAAACTGTTTTTT. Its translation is CVSSLEAATTNEKLFF.